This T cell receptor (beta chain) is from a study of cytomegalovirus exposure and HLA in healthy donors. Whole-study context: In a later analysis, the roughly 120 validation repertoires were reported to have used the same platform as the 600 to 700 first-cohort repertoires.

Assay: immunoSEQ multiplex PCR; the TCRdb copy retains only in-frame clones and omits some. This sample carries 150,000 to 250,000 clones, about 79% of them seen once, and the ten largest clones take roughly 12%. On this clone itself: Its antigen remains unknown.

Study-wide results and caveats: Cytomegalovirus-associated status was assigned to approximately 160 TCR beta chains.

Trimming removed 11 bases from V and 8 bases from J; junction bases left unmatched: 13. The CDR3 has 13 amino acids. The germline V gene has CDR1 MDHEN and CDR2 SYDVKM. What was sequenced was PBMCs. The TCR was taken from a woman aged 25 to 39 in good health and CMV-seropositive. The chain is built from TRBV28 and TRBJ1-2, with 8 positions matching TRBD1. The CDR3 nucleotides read TGTGCCTCTACAGGGGGGCCCTCCCTGGGCTACACCTTC. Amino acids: CASTGGPSLGYTF.